This TCR beta chain emerged from a study of CD8+CD57+ T cells in acquired aplastic anemia. At the level of the study: The average for DNA from sorted CD4+ and CD8+ cells was 3.2 ug. CD4+ cell libraries from healthy donors averaged around 11 million reads. Study observations and caveats: Roughly 31 CD8+ CDR3 sequences occurred in both the patients and the controls. Levels of CD8+ Simpson's diversity were not significantly distinct in patients versus controls.

Trimming shortened V by 2 bases and J by 5 bases, and 12 bases separated the two germline ends. The CDR3 sequence is 14 residues long. From germline, CDR1 is MRHNA and CDR2 SNTAGT. This clonotype appeared many times. Its antigen remains unidentified. TCR beta VDJ combinations and CDR3 sequences were profiled from genomic DNA. TCRdb processed the reads anew with MiXCR; each CDR3 protein has one entry. The data contain 150,000 or so distinct CDR3 sequences, about 60% of them singletons. This chain uses TRBV6-4 with TRBJ1-1; a weak D match, TRBD1 (5 bases). This TCR came from a human donor in good health. The sample taken for sequencing was sorted CD4+, CD8+, or CD8+CD57+ T cells (not recorded which) from PBMCs. This CDR3 is CASSDGRAGTEAFF. For the CDR3, the DNA is TGTGCCAGCAGTGACGGCAGGGCTGGGACTGAAGCTTTCTTT.